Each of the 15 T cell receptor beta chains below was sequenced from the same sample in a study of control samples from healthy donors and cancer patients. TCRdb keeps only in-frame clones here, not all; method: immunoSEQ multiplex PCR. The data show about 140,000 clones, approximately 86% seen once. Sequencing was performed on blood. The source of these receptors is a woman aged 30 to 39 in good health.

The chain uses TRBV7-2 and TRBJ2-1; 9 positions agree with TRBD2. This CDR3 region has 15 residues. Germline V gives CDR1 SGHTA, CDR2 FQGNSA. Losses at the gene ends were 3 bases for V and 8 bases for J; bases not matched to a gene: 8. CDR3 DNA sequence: TGTGCCAGCAGCTTGGGGACTAGCAGTAGGGATGAGCAGTTCTTC. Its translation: CASSLGTSSRDEQFF. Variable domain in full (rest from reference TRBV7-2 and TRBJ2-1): GAGVSQSPSNKVTEKGKDVELRCDPISGHTALYWYRQSLGQGLEFLIYFQGNSAPDKSGLPSDRFSAERTGGSVSTLTIQRTQQEDSAVYLCASSLGTSSRDEQFFGPGTRLTVL.

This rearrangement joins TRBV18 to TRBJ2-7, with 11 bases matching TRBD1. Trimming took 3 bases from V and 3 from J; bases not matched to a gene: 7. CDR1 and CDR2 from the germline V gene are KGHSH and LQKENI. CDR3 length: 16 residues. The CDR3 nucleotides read TGTGCCAGCTCACCGAGGACAGGGGGCTTTATCTACGAGCAGTACTTC. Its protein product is CASSPRTGGFIYEQYF.

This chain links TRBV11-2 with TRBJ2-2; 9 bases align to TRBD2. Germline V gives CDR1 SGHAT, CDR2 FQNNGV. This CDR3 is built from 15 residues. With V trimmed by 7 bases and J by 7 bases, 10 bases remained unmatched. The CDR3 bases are TGTGCCAGCACTAGGGGTAGCGGGAGAGGCGGGGAGCTGTTTTTT. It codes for CASTRGSGRGGELFF.

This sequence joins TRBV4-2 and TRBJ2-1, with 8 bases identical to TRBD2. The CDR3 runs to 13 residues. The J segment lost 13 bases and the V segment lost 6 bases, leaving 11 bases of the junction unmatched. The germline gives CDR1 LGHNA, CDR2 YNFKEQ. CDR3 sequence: CASSDNSGTSQFF. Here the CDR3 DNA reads TGTGCCAGCAGTGATAATTCCGGGACTAGTCAGTTCTTC.

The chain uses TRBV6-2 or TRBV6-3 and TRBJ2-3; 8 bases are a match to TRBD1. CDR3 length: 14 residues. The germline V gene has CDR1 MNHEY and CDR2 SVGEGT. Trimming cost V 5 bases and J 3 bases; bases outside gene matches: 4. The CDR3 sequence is CASSPTGVTDTQYF. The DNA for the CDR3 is TGTGCCAGCAGTCCGACAGGGGTAACAGATACGCAGTATTTT.

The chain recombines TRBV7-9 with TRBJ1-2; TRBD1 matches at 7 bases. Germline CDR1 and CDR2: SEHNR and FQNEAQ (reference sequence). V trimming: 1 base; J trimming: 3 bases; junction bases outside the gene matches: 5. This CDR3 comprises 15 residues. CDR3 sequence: CASSLDAGGDYGYTF. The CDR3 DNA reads TGTGCCAGCAGCTTAGACGCAGGGGGGGACTATGGCTACACCTTC.

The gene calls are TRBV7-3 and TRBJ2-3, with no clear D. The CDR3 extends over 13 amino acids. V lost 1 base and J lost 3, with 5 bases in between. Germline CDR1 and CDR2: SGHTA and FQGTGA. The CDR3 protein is CASSLIGTDTQYF. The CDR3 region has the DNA TGTGCCAGCAGCTTAATAGGGACAGATACGCAGTATTTT.

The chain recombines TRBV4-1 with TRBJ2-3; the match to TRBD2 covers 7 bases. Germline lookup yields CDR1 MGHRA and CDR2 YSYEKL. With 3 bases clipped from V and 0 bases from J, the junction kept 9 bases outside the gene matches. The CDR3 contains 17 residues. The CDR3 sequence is CASSQSAGTISTDTQYF. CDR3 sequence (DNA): TGCGCCAGCAGCCAGTCGGCCGGGACTATTAGCACAGATACGCAGTATTTT.

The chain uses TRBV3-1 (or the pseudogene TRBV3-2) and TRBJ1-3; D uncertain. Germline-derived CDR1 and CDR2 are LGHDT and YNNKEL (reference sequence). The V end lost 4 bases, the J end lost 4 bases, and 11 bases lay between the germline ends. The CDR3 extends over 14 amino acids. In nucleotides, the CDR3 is TGTGCCAGCAGCCTAACCCCCCGGGGAAACACCATATATTTT. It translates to CASSLTPRGNTIYF.

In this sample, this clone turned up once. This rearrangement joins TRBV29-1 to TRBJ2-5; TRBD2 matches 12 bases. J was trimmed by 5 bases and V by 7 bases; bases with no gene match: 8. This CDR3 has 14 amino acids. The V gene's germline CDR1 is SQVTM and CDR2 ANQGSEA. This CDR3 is CSARTSGRRETQYF. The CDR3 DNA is TGCAGCGCCCGTACTAGCGGGAGGCGGGAGACCCAGTACTTC.

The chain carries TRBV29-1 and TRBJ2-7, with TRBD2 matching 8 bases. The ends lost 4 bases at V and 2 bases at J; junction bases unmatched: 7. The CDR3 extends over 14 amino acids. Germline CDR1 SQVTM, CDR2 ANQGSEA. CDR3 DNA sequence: TGCAGCGTTGTACTAGCGGAGAGAGCCTACGAGCAGTACTTC. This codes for CSVVLAERAYEQYF.

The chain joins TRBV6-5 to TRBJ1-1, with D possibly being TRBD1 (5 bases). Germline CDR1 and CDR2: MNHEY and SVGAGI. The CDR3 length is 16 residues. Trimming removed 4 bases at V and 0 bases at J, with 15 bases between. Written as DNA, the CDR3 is TGTGCCAGCAGTTCCAGGCTGACAGCCTTGAACACTGAAGCTTTCTTT. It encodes CASSSRLTALNTEAFF.

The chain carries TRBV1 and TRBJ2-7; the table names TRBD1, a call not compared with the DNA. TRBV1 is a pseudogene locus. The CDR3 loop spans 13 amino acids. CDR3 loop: CTSSHGQVYEQYF. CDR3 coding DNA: TGCACCAGCAGCCACGGACAGGTTTACGAGCAGTACTTC.

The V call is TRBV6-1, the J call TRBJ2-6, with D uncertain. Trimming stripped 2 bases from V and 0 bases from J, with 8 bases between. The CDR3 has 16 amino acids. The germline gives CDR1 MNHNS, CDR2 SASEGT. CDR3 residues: CASSERRFSGANVLTF. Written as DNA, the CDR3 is TGTGCCAGCAGTGAACGACGTTTCTCTGGGGCCAACGTCCTGACTTTC.

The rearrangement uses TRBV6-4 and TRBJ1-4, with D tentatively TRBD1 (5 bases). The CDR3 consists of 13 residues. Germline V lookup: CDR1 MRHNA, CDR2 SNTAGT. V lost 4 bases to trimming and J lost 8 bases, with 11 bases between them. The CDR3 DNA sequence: TGTGCCAGCAGTGCGGGGGAGGGAGAAAAACTGTTTTTT. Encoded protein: CASSAGEGEKLFF.